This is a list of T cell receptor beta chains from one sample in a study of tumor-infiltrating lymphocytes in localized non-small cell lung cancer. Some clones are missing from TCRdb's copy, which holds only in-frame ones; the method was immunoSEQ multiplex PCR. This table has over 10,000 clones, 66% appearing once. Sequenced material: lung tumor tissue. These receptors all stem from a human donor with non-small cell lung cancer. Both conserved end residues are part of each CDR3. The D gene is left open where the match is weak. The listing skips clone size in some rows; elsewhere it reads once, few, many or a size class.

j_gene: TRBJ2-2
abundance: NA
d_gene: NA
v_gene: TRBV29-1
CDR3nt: TGCAGCGTTGGGGATGGGTCCGGGGAGCTGTTTTTT
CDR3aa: CSVGDGSGELFF

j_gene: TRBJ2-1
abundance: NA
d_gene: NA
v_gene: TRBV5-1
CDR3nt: TGCGCCAGCAGCTTGAGGGCAGGGGATAACAATGAGCAGTTCTTC
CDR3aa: CASSLRAGDNNEQFF

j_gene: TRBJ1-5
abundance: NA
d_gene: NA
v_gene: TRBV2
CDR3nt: TGTGCCAGCAGTGAAGAGGTTACGGGCAATCAGCCCCAGCATTTT
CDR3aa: CASSEEVTGNQPQHF

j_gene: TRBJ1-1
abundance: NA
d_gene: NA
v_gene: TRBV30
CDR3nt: TGTGCCTGGAAAGCCGGGACGGCGAGAGACACTGAAGCTTTCTTT
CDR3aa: CAWKAGTARDTEAFF

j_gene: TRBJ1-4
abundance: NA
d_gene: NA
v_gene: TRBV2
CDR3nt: TGTGCCAGCAGAAGACAAGAAGGTACTAATGAAAAACTGTTTTTT
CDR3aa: CASRRQEGTNEKLFF

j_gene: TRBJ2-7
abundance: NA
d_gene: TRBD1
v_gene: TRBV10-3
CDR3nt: TGTGCCATCAGCCGCGGGACGGGACAGGGATACGAGCAGTACTTC
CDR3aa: CAISRGTGQGYEQYF

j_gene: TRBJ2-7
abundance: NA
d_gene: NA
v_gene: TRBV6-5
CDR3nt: TGTGCCAGCAGTTATCAGGGTAGGGGTTACGAGCAGTACTTC
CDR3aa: CASSYQGRGYEQYF

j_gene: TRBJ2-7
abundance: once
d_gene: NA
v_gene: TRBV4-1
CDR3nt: TGCGCCAGCAGCTACGGGACGCCAATTGACTCCTACGAGCAGTACTTC
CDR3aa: CASSYGTPIDSYEQYF

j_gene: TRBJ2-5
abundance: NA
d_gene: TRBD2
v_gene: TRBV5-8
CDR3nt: TGTGCCAGCAGCCCCCCTGGCGGGGAGGGCCACCAAGAGACCCAGTACTTC
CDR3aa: CASSPPGGEGHQETQYF

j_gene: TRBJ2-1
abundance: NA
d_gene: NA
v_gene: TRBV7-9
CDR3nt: TGTGCCAGCAGCTTAGAGGCCCCCGCTGGGAATGAGCAGTTCTTC
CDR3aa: CASSLEAPAGNEQFF

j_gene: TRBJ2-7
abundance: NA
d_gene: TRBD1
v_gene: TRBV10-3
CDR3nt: TGTGCCATCAGTGACCCTGGACAGGGGGCGAGGGAGCAGTACTTC
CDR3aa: CAISDPGQGAREQYF

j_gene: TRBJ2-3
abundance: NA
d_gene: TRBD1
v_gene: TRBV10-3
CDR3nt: TGTGCCATCAGTGAGTCGATTGCACAGGGGGCCCGCACAATTGCAGATACGCAGTATTTT
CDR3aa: CAISESIAQGARTIADTQYF

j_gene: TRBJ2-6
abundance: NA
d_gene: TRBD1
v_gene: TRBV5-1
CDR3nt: TGCGCCAGCAGGCTAGGGACAGGGGCTGGGGCCAACGTCCTGACTTTC
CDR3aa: CASRLGTGAGANVLTF

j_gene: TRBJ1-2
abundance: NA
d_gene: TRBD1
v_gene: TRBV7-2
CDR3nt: TGTGCCAGCAGCTTAGGCAGACAGGGGGTATTCTATGGCTACACCTTC
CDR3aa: CASSLGRQGVFYGYTF

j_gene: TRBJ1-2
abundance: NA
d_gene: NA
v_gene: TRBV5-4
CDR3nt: TGTGCCAGCAGCTTGGGAAAAGGGGGAGACTATGGCTACACCTTC
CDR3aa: CASSLGKGGDYGYTF

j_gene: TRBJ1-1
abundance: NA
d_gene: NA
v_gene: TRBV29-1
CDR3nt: TGCAGCGTTGATCCAGGGGTAAGTTCGGAAGCTTTCTTT
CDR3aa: CSVDPGVSSEAFF

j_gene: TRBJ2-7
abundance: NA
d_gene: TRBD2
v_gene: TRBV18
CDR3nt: TGTGCCAGCTCACTCGGGACTAGCCTTCTCGAGCAGTACTTC
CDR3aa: CASSLGTSLLEQYF